A single sample gave rise to the 27 T cell receptor beta chains below, sequenced in a study of CD8 T cells in ankylosing spondylitis. TCRdb re-called the 5' RACE reads through MiXCR, storing one row per CDR3 protein. The sample holds 250,000 or so distinct CDR3 sequences, about 24% seen once. The sample comprised blood, either unsorted or a sorted T cell fraction (not recorded which). The receptors derive from a male donor with ankylosing spondylitis or in good health (not recorded which).

This clonotype was found many times. One end of the junction varies from germline; a read error may be responsible. The V gene is TRBV2, the J gene TRBJ1-2; D is undetermined. The CDR3 has 11 residues. Germline loops: CDR1 SNHLY, CDR2 FYNNEI. This chain's CDR3 is CASREAWRRLF. The CDR3 DNA sequence: TGTGCCAGCAGAGAGGCCTGGCGTAGGCTCTTC.

This clonotype came up a few times. The chain employs TRBV6-5 and TRBJ2-1; unclear D gene. The V end was cut by 5 bases, the J end by 10 bases, with 9 bases between. The germline CDR1 and CDR2 sequences are MNHEY and SVGAGI. CDR3 length equals 11 residues. DNA for the CDR3: TGTGCCAGCAGTGAAAACCTGGAGCAGTTCTTC. Amino acids: CASSENLEQFF.

A single count supports this clonotype. The V gene is TRBV29-1, the J gene TRBJ2-5; TRBD1 matches 10 bases. The length of the CDR3 is 14 residues. The V segment lost 4 bases and the J segment 4 bases; nucleotides outside the gene matches: 6. The germline V gene encodes CDR1 SQVTM and CDR2 ANQGSEA. The CDR3 reads CSVAGGTGAETQYF. CDR3 nucleotide sequence: TGCAGCGTTGCTGGCGGGACAGGGGCAGAGACCCAGTACTTC.

The table lists this clonotype with many counts. The DNA for the CDR3 is TGCAGCGTCGAGCCGACAGGGGCTTTCTACGAGCAGTACTTC. Translation gives CSVEPTGAFYEQYF. This chain uses TRBV29-1 with TRBJ2-7; the match to TRBD1 covers 8 bases. Germline trimming cut 6 bases from V and 3 bases from J; bases unmatched to any gene: 10. The CDR3 has 14 amino acids. Germline V gene data show CDR1 as SQVTM and CDR2 as ANQGSEA.

The chain combines TRBV6-5 with TRBJ2-1; maybe TRBD1 (6 bases). Per the germline V gene, CDR1 is MNHEY and CDR2 is SVGAGI. V lost 0 bases and J 10 bases, leaving 13 bases between the germline ends. CDR3 length equals 14 residues. The CDR3: CASSYSGHLGEQFF. The DNA of the CDR3 is TGTGCCAGCAGTTACTCGGGACACCTAGGAGAGCAGTTCTTC.

This sequence joins TRBV12-3 or TRBV12-4 and TRBJ1-5; the match to TRBD1 covers 9 bases. The junction had 7 bases not matched to a gene; V was cut back by 6 bases and J by 4 bases. The CDR3 is 15 amino acids. The CDR3 spells CASSLGQGRNQPQHF. CDR3 sequence (DNA): TGTGCCAGCAGCCTGGGACAGGGAAGGAATCAGCCCCAGCATTTT.

The chain links TRBV12-3 or TRBV12-4 to TRBJ2-3, with 12 positions matching TRBD2. V lost 5 bases to trimming and J lost 2 bases; unmatched junction nucleotides: 5. This CDR3 is built from 16 residues. The CDR3 here is CASSHRLAGVTDTQYF. The CDR3 region has the DNA TGTGCCAGCAGTCACAGACTAGCGGGGGTCACAGATACGCAGTATTTT.

This clonotype was detected only a few times. This chain connects TRBV20-1 to TRBJ1-4; TRBD1 matches at 7 bases. The ends lost 7 bases at V and 3 bases at J; junction bases unmatched: 5. The CDR3 sequence is 13 residues long. CDR1 and CDR2 from the germline V gene are DFQATT and SNEGSKA (reference sequence). The chain's CDR3 is CSVNRGANEKLFF. CDR3 bases: TGCAGTGTTAACAGGGGTGCTAATGAAAAACTGTTTTTT.

The gene calls are TRBV20-1 and TRBJ1-1, with D hard to call. Germline V gene lookup returns CDR1 DFQATT and CDR2 SNEGSKA (reference sequence). The V end was cut by 1 base, the J end by 4 bases, with 13 bases between. The CDR3 runs 14 residues. In DNA, the CDR3 is TGCAGTGCTAGAGGGGGAGGGTCGGGCACTGAAGCTTTCTTT. Translated, it gives CSARGGGSGTEAFF.

This clonotype has at least ten counts. The junction and the germline gene differ at one end; a read error may be behind it. The chain couples TRBV15 to TRBJ2-1; 7 bases map to TRBD2. In germline, CDR1 is LNHNV, CDR2 YYDKDF (reference sequence). The CDR3 is 16 residues long. The CDR3, as DNA: TGTGCCACCGGGGCGGGAGCGGAATATCCCTACGATGAGCAGTTCTTC. This translates into CATGAGAEYPYDEQFF.

The rearrangement uses TRBV12-3 or TRBV12-4 and TRBJ2-3; 7 bases line up with TRBD2. The CDR3 runs to 14 residues. After removal of 3 bases from V and 1 base from J, the junction contained 1 base not matched to a gene. CDR3 sequence: CASSFGRGTDTQYF. CDR3 coding DNA: TGTGCCAGCAGTTTTGGGAGGGGCACAGATACGCAGTATTTT.

In its sample, this clonotype was seen a few times. The V gene is TRBV29-1, the J gene TRBJ2-7; D uncertain. V was pared by 4 bases and J by 2 bases, with 9 bases between. This CDR3 is 12 amino acids long. The germline V gene encodes CDR1 SQVTM and CDR2 ANQGSEA. The CDR3 DNA reads as TGCAGCGTTGGTTGGACCGCCTACGAGCAGTACTTC. Amino acids: CSVGWTAYEQYF.

In this sample, this clonotype turned up many times. The gene calls are TRBV12-3 or TRBV12-4 and TRBJ2-5; 11 nucleotides line up with TRBD2. With V trimmed by 6 bases and J by 1 base, 1 base remained unmatched. The CDR3 runs to 14 residues. The CDR3 sequence: CASRGLAAQETQYF. The CDR3 bases are TGTGCCAGCAGGGGACTAGCGGCCCAAGAGACCCAGTACTTC.

This clonotype was recorded a few times. The chain combines TRBV12-3 or TRBV12-4 with TRBJ1-1, with 10 bases fitting TRBD1. Trimming removed 6 bases from V and 9 bases from J; junction bases left unmatched: 10. The length of the CDR3 is 14 residues. As DNA, the CDR3 is TGTGCCAGCAGGCGGACAGGGGGGTTCGAGAAAGCTTTCTTT. It yields the protein CASRRTGGFEKAFF.

The chain uses TRBV12-3 or TRBV12-4 and TRBJ2-5, with TRBD2 as a possible D gene (6 bases). The CDR3 has 14 amino acids. Trimming pared 5 bases from V and 5 bases from J, leaving 15 bases between. The CDR3 DNA reads TGTGCCAGCAGTAGTGTCGGGGGTGACGAGACCCAGTACTTC. Residues: CASSSVGGDETQYF.

V usage is TRBV12-3 or TRBV12-4 and J usage is TRBJ2-7; D might be TRBD2 (6 bases). CDR3 length equals 16 residues. Trimming cost V 4 bases and J 4 bases, with 20 bases left between them. The CDR3 DNA reads TGTGCCAGCAGTTCTGGGGTAGGGTACAGCGGGTACGAGCAGTACTTC. Its protein product is CASSSGVGYSGYEQYF.

This CDR3 reads CATRREGSGDYNEQFF. The CDR3 DNA follows: TGTGCCACGAGACGGGAGGGTAGCGGGGACTACAATGAGCAGTTCTTC. The chain joins TRBV2 to TRBJ2-1; 8 bases are a match to TRBD2. The CDR3 has 16 amino acids. Germline CDR1 reads SNHLY; CDR2 reads FYNNEI. V lost 10 bases, J lost 3 bases, and 14 bases stayed unmatched.

The chain has TRBV27 and TRBJ2-5; 7 nucleotides agree with TRBD1. From germline, CDR1 is MNHEY and CDR2 SMNVEV (reference sequence). The CDR3 runs 16 residues. J gave up 2 bases and V 2 bases, and 8 bases lay outside the gene matches. The CDR3 sequence is CASSLEDRTVQETQYF. The CDR3 nucleotides are TGTGCCAGCAGTTTAGAGGACAGGACCGTTCAAGAGACCCAGTACTTC.

V usage is TRBV12-3 or TRBV12-4 and J usage is TRBJ2-3; 13 bases are shared with TRBD2. The CDR3 spans 16 residues. V was clipped by 8 bases and J by 2 bases; unmatched bases: 7. CDR3 region: CASALAGGPHTDTQYF. DNA of the CDR3: TGTGCCAGCGCACTAGCGGGGGGGCCCCACACAGATACGCAGTATTTT.

There are a few counts of this clonotype. The chain carries TRBV24-1 and TRBJ2-3; D unclear. Trimming took off 2 bases at V and 1 base at J, with 12 bases between the two ends. This CDR3 has 16 amino acids. CDR1 KGHDR and CDR2 SFDVKD come from the germline V gene. This chain's CDR3 is CATSDSWATGTDTQYF. The CDR3, as DNA: TGTGCCACCAGTGATTCGTGGGCCACGGGCACAGATACGCAGTATTTT.

This clonotype appeared many times. One junction end does not reproduce the germline sequence, and a read error may be involved. The gene calls are TRBV12-3 or TRBV12-4 and TRBJ1-1; unclear D gene. CDR3 length equals 13 residues. The CDR3 bases are TGTGCCAGCAGTTTAGCGACTCCAATCCGCGCTAACTTT. Translated: CASSLATPIRANF.

The V call is TRBV2, the J call TRBJ2-1; D is unresolved. CDR1 is SNHLY, CDR2 FYNNEI, per germline. The CDR3 has 13 residues. V was pared by 4 bases and J by 6 bases, with 10 bases between. The CDR3 DNA reads as TGTGCCAGCAGTGTTGGATCCGGCAATGAGCAGTTCTTC. This sequence encodes CASSVGSGNEQFF.

There are many counts of this clonotype. V and J are TRBV12-3 or TRBV12-4 and TRBJ2-5; TRBD1 matches at 8 bases. Losses at the gene ends were 6 bases for V and 5 bases for J; bases not matched to a gene: 5. This CDR3 is built from 13 residues. The CDR3 is CASSRTGLETQYF. DNA for the CDR3: TGTGCCAGCAGCCGGACAGGGCTCGAGACCCAGTACTTC.

The chain links TRBV14 to TRBJ2-7, with D perhaps matching TRBD1 (6 bases). The CDR3 runs to 16 residues. V lost 0 bases, J lost 3 bases, and 15 bases lay in between. Germline lookup yields CDR1 SGHDN and CDR2 FVKESK. CDR3 sequence: CASSQEGWARGYEQYF. The CDR3 DNA is TGTGCCAGCAGCCAAGAGGGTTGGGCCAGGGGCTACGAGCAGTACTTC.

This clonotype showed up many times. This chain uses TRBV29-1 with TRBJ2-5; weak D call: TRBD1 (5 bases). The CDR3 is 12 residues long. Trimming removed 3 bases at V and 5 bases at J, with 10 bases between. Germline V gene data show CDR1 as SQVTM and CDR2 as ANQGSEA. The CDR3 protein is CSVDGAGETQYF. The CDR3 DNA reads TGCAGCGTTGATGGGGCAGGGGAGACCCAGTACTTC.

The chain is built from TRBV12-3 or TRBV12-4 and TRBJ1-1, with 7 bases fitting TRBD1. The CDR3 sequence is 13 residues long. Trimming cost V 7 bases and J 4 bases; bases outside gene matches: 6. The CDR3 region has the DNA TGTGCCAGCACCGAACAGGGGAGCACTGAAGCTTTCTTT. This translates into CASTEQGSTEAFF.

This chain connects TRBV20-1 to TRBJ2-7; 9 bases map to TRBD2. V shed 5 bases and J 5 bases; nucleotides not matched to a gene: 10. Germline assignment: CDR1 DFQATT and CDR2 SNEGSKA (reference sequence). This CDR3 is built from 14 residues. CDR3 protein: CSAYPILAGDEQYF. The CDR3 nucleotides are TGCAGTGCTTACCCCATATTAGCGGGAGACGAGCAGTACTTC.